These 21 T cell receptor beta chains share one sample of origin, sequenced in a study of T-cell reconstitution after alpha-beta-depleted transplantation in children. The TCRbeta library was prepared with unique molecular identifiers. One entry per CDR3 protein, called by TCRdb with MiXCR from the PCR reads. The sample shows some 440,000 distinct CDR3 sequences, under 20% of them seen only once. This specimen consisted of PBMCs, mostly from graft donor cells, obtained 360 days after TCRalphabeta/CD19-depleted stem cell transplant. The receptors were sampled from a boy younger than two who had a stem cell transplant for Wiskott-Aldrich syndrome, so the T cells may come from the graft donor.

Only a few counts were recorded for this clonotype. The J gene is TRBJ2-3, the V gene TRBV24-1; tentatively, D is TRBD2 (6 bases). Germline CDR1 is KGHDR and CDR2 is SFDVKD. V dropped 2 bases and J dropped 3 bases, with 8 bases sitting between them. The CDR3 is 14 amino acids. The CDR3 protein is CATSDWGTTDTQYF. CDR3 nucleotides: TGTGCCACCAGTGATTGGGGGACTACAGATACGCAGTATTTT.

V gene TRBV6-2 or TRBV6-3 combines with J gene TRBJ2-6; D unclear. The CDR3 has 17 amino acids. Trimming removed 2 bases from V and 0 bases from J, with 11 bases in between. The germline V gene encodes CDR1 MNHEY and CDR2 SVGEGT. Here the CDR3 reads CASSYPLGPSGANVLTF. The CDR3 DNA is TGTGCCAGCAGTTACCCTCTAGGTCCCTCTGGGGCCAACGTCCTGACTTTC.

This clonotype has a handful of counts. The CDR3 DNA reads as TGTGCCAGCAGCCAAGACCGACTAGCGGGGAACACAGATACGCAGTATTTT. Translation: CASSQDRLAGNTDTQYF. V and J are TRBV3-1 and TRBJ2-3, with TRBD2 matching 11 bases. Trimming at V came to 0 bases and at J to 2 bases, leaving 4 bases not matched to a gene. The CDR3 sequence is 17 residues long. Germline V gene sequence: CDR1 LGHDT, CDR2 YNNKEL (reference sequence).

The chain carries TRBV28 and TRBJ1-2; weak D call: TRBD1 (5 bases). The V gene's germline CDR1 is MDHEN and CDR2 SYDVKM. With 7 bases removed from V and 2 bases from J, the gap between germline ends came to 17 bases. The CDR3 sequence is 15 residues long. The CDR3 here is CASIRGGDYNYGYTF. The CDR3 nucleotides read TGTGCCAGCATTCGAGGAGGGGATTACAACTATGGCTACACCTTC.

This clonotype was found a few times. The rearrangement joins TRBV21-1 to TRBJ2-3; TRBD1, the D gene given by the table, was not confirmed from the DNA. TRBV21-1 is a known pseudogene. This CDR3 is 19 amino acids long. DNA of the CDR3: TGTGCCAGCAGCAAAGTGGGAGTATCCGGGTCGGTCCGCACAGATACGCAGTATTTT. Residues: CASSKVGVSGSVRTDTQYF.

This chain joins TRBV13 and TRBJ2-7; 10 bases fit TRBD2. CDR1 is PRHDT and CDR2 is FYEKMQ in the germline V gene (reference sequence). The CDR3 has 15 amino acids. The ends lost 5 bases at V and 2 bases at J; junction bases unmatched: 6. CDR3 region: CASSTSGGVTYEQYF. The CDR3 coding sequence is TGTGCCAGCAGCACCAGCGGGGGGGTAACCTACGAGCAGTACTTC.

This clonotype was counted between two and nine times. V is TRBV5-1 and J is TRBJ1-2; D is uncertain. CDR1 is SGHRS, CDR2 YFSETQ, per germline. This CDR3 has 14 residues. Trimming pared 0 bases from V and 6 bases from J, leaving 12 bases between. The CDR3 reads CASSLGARADGYTF. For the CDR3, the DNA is TGCGCCAGCAGCTTGGGGGCACGGGCCGATGGCTACACCTTC. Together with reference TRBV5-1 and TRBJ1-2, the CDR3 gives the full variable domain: KAGVTQTPRYLIKTRGQQVTLSCSPISGHRSVSWYQQTPGQGLQFLFEYFSETQRNKGNFPGRFSGRQFSNSRSEMNVSTLELGDSALYLCASSLGARADGYTFGSGTRLTVV.

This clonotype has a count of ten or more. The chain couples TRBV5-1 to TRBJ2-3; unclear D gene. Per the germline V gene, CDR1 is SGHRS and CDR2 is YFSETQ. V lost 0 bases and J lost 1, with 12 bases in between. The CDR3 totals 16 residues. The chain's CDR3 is CASSLGHGTGTDTQYF. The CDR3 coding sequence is TGCGCCAGCAGCTTGGGACATGGCACAGGCACAGATACGCAGTATTTT.

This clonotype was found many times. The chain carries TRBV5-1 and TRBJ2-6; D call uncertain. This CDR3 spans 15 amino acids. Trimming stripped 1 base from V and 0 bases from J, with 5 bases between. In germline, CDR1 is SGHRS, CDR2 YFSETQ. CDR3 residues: CASSLTSSGANVLTF. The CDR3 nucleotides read TGCGCCAGCAGCTTGACGAGCTCTGGGGCCAACGTCCTGACTTTC. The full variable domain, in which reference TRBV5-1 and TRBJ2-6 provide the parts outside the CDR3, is KAGVTQTPRYLIKTRGQQVTLSCSPISGHRSVSWYQQTPGQGLQFLFEYFSETQRNKGNFPGRFSGRQFSNSRSEMNVSTLELGDSALYLCASSLTSSGANVLTFGAGSRLTVL.

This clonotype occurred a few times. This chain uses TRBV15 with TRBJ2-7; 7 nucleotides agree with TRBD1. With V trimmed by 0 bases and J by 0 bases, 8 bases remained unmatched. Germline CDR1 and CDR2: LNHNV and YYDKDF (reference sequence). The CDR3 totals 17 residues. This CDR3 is CATSRDTGTAVSYEQYF. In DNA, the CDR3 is TGTGCCACCAGCAGAGATACCGGGACAGCGGTCTCCTACGAGCAGTACTTC. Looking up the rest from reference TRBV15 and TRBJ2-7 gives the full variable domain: DAMVIQNPRYQVTQFGKPVTLSCSQTLNHNVMYWYQQKSSQAPKLLFHYYDKDFNNEADTPDNFQSRRPNTSFCFLDIRSPGLGDTAMYLCATSRDTGTAVSYEQYFGPGTRLTVT.

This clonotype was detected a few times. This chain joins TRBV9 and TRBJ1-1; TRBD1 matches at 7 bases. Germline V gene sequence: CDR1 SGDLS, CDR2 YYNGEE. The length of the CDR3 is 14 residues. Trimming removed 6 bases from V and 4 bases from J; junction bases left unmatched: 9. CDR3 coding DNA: TGTGCCAGCACCCATGGTAGGGACAGCACTGAAGCTTTCTTT. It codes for CASTHGRDSTEAFF. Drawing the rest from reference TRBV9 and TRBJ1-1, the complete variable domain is DSGVTQTPKHLITATGQRVTLRCSPRSGDLSVYWYQQSLDQGLQFLIQYYNGEERAKGNILERFSAQQFPDLHSELNLSSLELGDSALYFCASTHGRDSTEAFFGQGTRLTVV.

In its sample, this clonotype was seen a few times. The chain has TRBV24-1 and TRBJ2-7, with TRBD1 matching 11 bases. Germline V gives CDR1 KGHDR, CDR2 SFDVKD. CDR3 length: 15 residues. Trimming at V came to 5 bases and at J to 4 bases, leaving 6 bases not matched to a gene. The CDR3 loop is CATSAGGTGGYEQYF. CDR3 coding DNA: TGTGCCACCAGTGCTGGCGGGACAGGGGGATACGAGCAGTACTTC.

The CDR3 DNA reads as TGTGCCAGCAGTGAGGGCGGGGACTACAATGAGCAGTTCTTC. This codes for CASSEGGDYNEQFF. The chain joins TRBV6-4 to TRBJ2-1; tentatively, D is TRBD2 (6 bases). V dropped 3 bases and J dropped 3 bases, with 9 bases sitting between them. The CDR3 length is 14 residues. The germline V gene has CDR1 MRHNA and CDR2 SNTAGT.

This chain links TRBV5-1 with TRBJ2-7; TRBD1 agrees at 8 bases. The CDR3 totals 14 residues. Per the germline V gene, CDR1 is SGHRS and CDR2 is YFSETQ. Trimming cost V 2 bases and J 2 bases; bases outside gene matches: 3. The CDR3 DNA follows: TGCGCCAGCAGCTTACGGGACAGGACCTACGAGCAGTACTTC. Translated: CASSLRDRTYEQYF.

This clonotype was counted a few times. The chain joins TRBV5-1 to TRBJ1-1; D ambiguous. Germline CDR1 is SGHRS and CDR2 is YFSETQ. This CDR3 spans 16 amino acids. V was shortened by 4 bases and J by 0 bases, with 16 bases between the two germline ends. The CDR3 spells CASSLRLREMNTEAFF. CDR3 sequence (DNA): TGCGCCAGCAGCCTACGGTTGCGGGAAATGAACACTGAAGCTTTCTTT.

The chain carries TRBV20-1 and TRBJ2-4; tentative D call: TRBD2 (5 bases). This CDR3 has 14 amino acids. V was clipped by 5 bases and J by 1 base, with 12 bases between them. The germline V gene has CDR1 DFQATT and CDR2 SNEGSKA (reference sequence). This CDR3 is CSARVRGAKNIQYF. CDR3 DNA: TGCAGTGCTCGAGTTCGAGGGGCCAAAAACATTCAGTACTTC.

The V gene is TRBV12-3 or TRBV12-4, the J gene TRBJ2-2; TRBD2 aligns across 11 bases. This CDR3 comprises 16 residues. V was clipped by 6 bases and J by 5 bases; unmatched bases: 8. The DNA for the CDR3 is TGTGCCAGCAGCCTACTAGCGGGGGCGGGAACCGGGGAGCTGTTTTTT. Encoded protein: CASSLLAGAGTGELFF.

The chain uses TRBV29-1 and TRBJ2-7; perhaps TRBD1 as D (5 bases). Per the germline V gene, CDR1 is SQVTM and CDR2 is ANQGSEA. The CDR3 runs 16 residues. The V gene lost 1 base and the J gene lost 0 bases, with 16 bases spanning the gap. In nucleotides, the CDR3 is TGCAGCGTTGAAGGCCTTATACAGGATAGCTCCTACGAGCAGTACTTC. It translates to CSVEGLIQDSSYEQYF.

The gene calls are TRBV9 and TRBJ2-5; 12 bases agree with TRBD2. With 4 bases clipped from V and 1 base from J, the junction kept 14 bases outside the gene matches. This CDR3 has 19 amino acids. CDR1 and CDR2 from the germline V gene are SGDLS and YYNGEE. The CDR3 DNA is TGTGCCAGCAGCCCCCGACTAGCGGGAGCCCCTAGGGGCCAAGAGACCCAGTACTTC. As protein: CASSPRLAGAPRGQETQYF.

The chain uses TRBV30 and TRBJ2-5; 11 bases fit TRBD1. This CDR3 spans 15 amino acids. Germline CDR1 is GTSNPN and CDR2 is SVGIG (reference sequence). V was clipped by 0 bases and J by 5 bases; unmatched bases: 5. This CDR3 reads CAWSVRTGGMETQYF. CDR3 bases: TGTGCCTGGAGTGTACGGACAGGGGGCATGGAGACCCAGTACTTC.

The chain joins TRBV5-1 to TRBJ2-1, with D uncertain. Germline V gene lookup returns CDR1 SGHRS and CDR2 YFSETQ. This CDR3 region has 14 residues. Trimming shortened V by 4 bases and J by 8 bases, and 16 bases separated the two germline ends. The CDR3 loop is CASSPGLVWDEQFF. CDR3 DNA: TGCGCCAGCAGCCCCGGCCTGGTCTGGGATGAGCAGTTCTTC.